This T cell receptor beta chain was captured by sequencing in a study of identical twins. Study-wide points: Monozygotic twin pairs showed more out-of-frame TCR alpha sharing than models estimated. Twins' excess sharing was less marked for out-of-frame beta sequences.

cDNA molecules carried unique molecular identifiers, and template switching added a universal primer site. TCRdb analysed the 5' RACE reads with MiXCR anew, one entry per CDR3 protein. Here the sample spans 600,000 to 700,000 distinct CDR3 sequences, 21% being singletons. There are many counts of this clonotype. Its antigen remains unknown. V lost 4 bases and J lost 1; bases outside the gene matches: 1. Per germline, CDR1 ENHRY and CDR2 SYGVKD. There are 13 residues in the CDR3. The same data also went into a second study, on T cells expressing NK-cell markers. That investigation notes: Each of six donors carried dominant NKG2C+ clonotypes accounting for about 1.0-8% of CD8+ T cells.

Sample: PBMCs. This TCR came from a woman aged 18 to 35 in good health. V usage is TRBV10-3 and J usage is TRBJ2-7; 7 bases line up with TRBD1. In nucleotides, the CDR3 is TGTGCCATCAGTGGACAGGGTTCCTACGAGCAGTACTTC. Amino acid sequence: CAISGQGSYEQYF.